A selection of T cell receptor beta chains follows, all from one sample in a study of CD8+ T cells in alopecia areata. Method: immunoSEQ multiplex PCR; TCRdb's copy keeps in-frame clones and lacks some. The sample records 70,000 or so clones, approximately 60% being singletons. This specimen was CD8+ T cells sorted from blood, taken at week 0. All receptors derive from a human donor with alopecia areata. Each CDR3 is given with its conserved first and last residue. The order of the fields is CDR3 DNA, CDR3 protein, D gene, J gene, clone size, V gene. D genes are given only for firm matches. A row's size may be missing; if present it is once, few, many or a size class.

DNA: TGTGCCAGCAGCTTCGATAGGGGGACAGGGGGAAACATTCAGTACTTC
CDR3: CASSFDRGTGGNIQYF
D: TRBD1
J: TRBJ2-4
size: -
V: TRBV7-6

DNA: TGTGCCAGCAGTTCCTTACTGTCTGAAGCTTTCTTT
CDR3: CASSSLLSEAFF
D: -
J: TRBJ1-1
size: -
V: TRBV6-5

DNA: TGTGCCAGCAGTTTATATGCCAGGGGTGGCTATGGCTACACCTTC
CDR3: CASSLYARGGYGYTF
D: -
J: TRBJ1-2
size: -
V: TRBV28

DNA: TGTGCCAGCAGCTTATCGTTGCGGGAGGGCCTTGGGGCCAACGTCCTGACTTTC
CDR3: CASSLSLREGLGANVLTF
D: TRBD2
J: TRBJ2-6
size: few
V: TRBV7-9

DNA: TGTGCCAGCAGCCCGAGCGGTGCCTACGAGCAGTACTTC
CDR3: CASSPSGAYEQYF
D: -
J: TRBJ2-7
size: few
V: TRBV7-2

DNA: TGCAGCGTATCGGGACCAATCACAGATACGCAGTATTTT
CDR3: CSVSGPITDTQYF
D: -
J: TRBJ2-3
size: few
V: TRBV29-1

DNA: TGTGCCAGCATGGCAGGGAACCCCAATCAGCCCCAGCATTTT
CDR3: CASMAGNPNQPQHF
D: -
J: TRBJ1-5
size: few
V: TRBV2

DNA: TGTGCCAGCAGCCCAGGGGGCCCCAACTATGGCTACACCTTC
CDR3: CASSPGGPNYGYTF
D: TRBD1
J: TRBJ1-2
size: few
V: TRBV7-2

DNA: TGTGCCAGCAGCGTCCTCGGACAGCAGTATGTCGAAGCTTTCTTT
CDR3: CASSVLGQQYVEAFF
D: -
J: TRBJ1-1
size: once
V: TRBV5-6

DNA: TGCGCCAGCAGCTTGTTGGGGCGGGACATTCAGTACTTC
CDR3: CASSLLGRDIQYF
D: -
J: TRBJ2-4
size: -
V: TRBV5-1

DNA: TGCGCCAGCAGCCAAGATCGCGGGACGGCCCAAGAGACCCAGTACTTC
CDR3: CASSQDRGTAQETQYF
D: -
J: TRBJ2-5
size: -
V: TRBV4-3

DNA: TGTGCCTGGAGTGTGAGCGGGAGCTACGAGCAGTACTTC
CDR3: CAWSVSGSYEQYF
D: TRBD2
J: TRBJ2-7
size: -
V: TRBV30

DNA: TGTGCCAGCAGTTTATACAGGGGAGGGAATGAGCAGTTCTTC
CDR3: CASSLYRGGNEQFF
D: -
J: TRBJ2-1
size: few
V: TRBV27

DNA: TGTGCCAGCAGTTTTATGGACGAGCAGTTCTTC
CDR3: CASSFMDEQFF
D: -
J: TRBJ2-1
size: few
V: TRBV28

DNA: TGTGCCAGCAGAGCAGGGGTAACTGAAGCTTTCTTT
CDR3: CASRAGVTEAFF
D: -
J: TRBJ1-1
size: -
V: TRBV6-6

DNA: TGTGCCAGCAGCTACCTAGCGAGCTCCTACAATGAGCAGTTCTTC
CDR3: CASSYLASSYNEQFF
D: -
J: TRBJ2-1
size: -
V: TRBV5-6

DNA: TGCAGCGTGGGACTAGCGAATTGGAATGAGCAGTTCTTC
CDR3: CSVGLANWNEQFF
D: TRBD2
J: TRBJ2-1
size: few
V: TRBV29-1

DNA: TGTGCCAGCAGCCAGGGACTAACAGATACGCAGTATTTT
CDR3: CASSQGLTDTQYF
D: TRBD2
J: TRBJ2-3
size: -
V: TRBV7-8

DNA: TGCGCCAGCAGCCAGGGAGGACAGGGAGTTGAGACCCAGTACTTC
CDR3: CASSQGGQGVETQYF
D: TRBD1
J: TRBJ2-5
size: -
V: TRBV4-1

DNA: TGCAGCGTTGTCGCGGGGACCGGCAACACTGAAGCTTTCTTT
CDR3: CSVVAGTGNTEAFF
D: -
J: TRBJ1-1
size: once
V: TRBV29-1

DNA: TGTGCCAGCAGCCAAGTCATGTGGGTAGATGCGGGAGGTGACTACAATGAGCAGTTCTTC
CDR3: CASSQVMWVDAGGDYNEQFF
D: TRBD2
J: TRBJ2-1
size: -
V: TRBV4-2

DNA: TGTGCCAGCAGCTTAGTAGCGGGGATCTGGTACAATGAGCAGTTCTTC
CDR3: CASSLVAGIWYNEQFF
D: TRBD2
J: TRBJ2-1
size: -
V: TRBV7-6

DNA: TGCGCCAGCAGCTTGGACCAGGGGAACACTGAAGCTTTCTTT
CDR3: CASSLDQGNTEAFF
D: -
J: TRBJ1-1
size: few
V: TRBV5-1